This T cell receptor beta chain comes out of a study of blood T cell repertoires in COVID-19. The overall study: Specimens from acute and convalescent COVID-19 originated in the United States, Italy and Spain.

There are 13 residues in the CDR3. Germline V gene lookup returns CDR1 KGHSH and CDR2 LQKENI. Deletions cut 6 bases from V and 10 bases from J, with 18 bases between. In the original analysis: How many nucleated cells were present was estimated from reference gene primer amplification. TCRdb keeps only in-frame clones here, not all; method: immunoSEQ multiplex PCR. V, J and clone size reflect that table, while D and trimming were determined from the DNA. The sample yields under 250,000 clones, approximately 85% seen once. Sequenced: peripheral blood. The rearrangement uses TRBV18 and TRBJ1-1; no firm D call. The clonotype originates from a woman aged 80 or over with COVID-19, enrolled during active disease. The DNA for the CDR3 is TGTGCCAGCTCTCTCCTAACGGGTGAGGGAGCTTTCTTT. This sequence encodes CASSLLTGEGAFF. The whole variable domain, remainder taken from reference TRBV18 and TRBJ1-1, is NAGVMQNPRHLVRRRGQEARLRCSPMKGHSHVYWYRQLPEEGLKFMVYLQKENIIDESGMPKERFSAEFPKEGPSILRIQQVVRGDSAAYFCASSLLTGEGAFFGQGTRLTVV.